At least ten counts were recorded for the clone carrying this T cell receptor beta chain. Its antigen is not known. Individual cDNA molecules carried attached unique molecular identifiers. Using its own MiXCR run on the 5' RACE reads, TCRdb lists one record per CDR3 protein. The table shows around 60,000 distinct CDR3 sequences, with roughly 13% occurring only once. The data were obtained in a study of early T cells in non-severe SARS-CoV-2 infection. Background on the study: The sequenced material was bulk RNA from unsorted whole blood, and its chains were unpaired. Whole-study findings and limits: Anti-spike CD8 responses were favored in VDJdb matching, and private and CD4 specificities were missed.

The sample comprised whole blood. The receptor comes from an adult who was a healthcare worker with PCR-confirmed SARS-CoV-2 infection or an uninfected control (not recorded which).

The chain's CDR3 is CASSASMGQAFF. For the CDR3, the DNA is TGTGCCAGCAGCGCCTCAATGGGCCAAGCTTTCTTT. This chain joins TRBV9 and TRBJ1-1; D is unclear. CDR1 SGDLS and CDR2 YYNGEE come from the germline V gene. Trimming stripped 3 bases from V and 9 bases from J, with 12 bases between. This CDR3 comprises 12 residues.